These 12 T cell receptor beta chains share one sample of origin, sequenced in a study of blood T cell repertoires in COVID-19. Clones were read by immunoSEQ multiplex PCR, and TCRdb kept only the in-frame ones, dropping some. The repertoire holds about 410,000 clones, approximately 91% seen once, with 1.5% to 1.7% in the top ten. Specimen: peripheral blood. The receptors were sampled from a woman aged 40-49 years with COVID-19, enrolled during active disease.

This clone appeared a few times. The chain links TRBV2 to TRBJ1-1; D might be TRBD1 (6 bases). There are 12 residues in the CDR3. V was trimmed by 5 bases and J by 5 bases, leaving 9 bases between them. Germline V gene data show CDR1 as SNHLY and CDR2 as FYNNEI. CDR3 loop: CASSYRETEAFF. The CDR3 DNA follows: TGTGCCAGCAGTTACAGGGAAACTGAAGCTTTCTTT.

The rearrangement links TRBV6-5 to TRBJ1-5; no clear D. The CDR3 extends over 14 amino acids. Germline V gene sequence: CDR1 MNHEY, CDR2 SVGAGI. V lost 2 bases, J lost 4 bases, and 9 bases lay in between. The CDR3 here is CASSYTSPNQPQHF. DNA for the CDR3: TGTGCCAGCAGTTACACAAGTCCTAATCAGCCCCAGCATTTT.

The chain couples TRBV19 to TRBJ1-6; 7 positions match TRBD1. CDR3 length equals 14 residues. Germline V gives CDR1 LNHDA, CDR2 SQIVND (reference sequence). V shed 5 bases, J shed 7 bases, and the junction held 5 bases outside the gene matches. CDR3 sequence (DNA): TGTGCCAGTAGTGCGACAGGGCGGAATTCACCCCTCCACTTT. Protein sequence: CASSATGRNSPLHF.

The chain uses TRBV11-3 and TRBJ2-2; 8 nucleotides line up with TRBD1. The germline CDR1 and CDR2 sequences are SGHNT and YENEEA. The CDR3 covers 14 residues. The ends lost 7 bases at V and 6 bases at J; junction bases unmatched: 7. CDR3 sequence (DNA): TGTGCCAGCACGGACAGGGCTAACGCCGGGGAGCTGTTTTTT. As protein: CASTDRANAGELFF.

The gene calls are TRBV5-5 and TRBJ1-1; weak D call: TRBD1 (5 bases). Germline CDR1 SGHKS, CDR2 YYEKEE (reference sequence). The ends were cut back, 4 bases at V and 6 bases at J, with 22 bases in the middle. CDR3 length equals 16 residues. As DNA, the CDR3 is TGTGCCAGCAGCCCCCGTGGGGGGGGTTGGGTGCCTGAAGCTTTCTTT. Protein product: CASSPRGGGWVPEAFF.

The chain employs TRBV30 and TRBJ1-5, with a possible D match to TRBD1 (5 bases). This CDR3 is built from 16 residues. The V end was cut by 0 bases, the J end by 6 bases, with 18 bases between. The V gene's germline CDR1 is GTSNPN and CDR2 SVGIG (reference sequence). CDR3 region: CAWSVLGGVDPQPQHF. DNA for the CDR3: TGTGCCTGGAGTGTACTTGGAGGGGTCGACCCTCAGCCCCAGCATTTT.

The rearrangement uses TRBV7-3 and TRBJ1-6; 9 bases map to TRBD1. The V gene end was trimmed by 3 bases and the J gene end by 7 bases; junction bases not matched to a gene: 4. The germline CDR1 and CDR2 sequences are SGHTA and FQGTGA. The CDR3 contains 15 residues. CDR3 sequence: CASSLGQGENSPLHF. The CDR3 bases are TGTGCCAGCAGCTTGGGACAGGGTGAAAATTCACCCCTCCACTTT. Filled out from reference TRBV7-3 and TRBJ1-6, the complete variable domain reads GAGVSQTPSNKVTEKGKYVELRCDPISGHTALYWYRQSLGQGPEFLIYFQGTGAADDSGLPNDRFFAVRPEGSVSTLKIQRTERGDSAVYLCASSLGQGENSPLHFGNGTRLTVT.

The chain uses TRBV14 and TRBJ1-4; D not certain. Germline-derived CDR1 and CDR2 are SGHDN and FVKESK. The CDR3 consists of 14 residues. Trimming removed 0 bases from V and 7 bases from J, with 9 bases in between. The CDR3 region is CASSQETGGEKLFF. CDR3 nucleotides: TGTGCCAGCAGCCAAGAAACTGGAGGTGAAAAACTGTTTTTT.

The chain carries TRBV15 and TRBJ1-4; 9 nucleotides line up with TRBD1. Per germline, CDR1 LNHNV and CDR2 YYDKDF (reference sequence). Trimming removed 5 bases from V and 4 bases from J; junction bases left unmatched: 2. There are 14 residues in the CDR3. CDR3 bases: TGTGCCACCAGCCGGACAGGGGATAATGAAAAACTGTTTTTT. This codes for CATSRTGDNEKLFF.

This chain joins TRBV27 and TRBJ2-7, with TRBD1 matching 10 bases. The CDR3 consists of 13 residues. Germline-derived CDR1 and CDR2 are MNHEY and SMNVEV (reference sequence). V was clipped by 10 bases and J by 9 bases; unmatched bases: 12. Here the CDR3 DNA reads TGTGCCACCTCGGGACAGGGGAGACTGCGGCAGTACTTC. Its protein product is CATSGQGRLRQYF.

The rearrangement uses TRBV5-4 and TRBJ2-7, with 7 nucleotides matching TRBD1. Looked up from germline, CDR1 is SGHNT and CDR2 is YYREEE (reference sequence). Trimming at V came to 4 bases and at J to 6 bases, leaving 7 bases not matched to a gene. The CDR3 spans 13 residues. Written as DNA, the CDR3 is TGTGCCAGCAGCCCGCGACAGGGCGGCGAGCAGTACTTC. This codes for CASSPRQGGEQYF.

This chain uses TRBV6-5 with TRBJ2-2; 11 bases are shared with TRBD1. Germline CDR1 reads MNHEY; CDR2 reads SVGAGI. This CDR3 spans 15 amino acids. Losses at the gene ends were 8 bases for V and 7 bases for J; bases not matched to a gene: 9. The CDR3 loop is CASSWGQGGGGELFF. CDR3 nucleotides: TGTGCCAGCTCCTGGGGACAGGGGGGTGGCGGGGAGCTGTTTTTT.